This entry describes one T cell receptor (beta chain). TCRdb keeps only in-frame clones here, not all; method: immunoSEQ multiplex PCR. The sample lists more than 2,000,000 clones, approximately 93% occurring once. The entry originates in a study of shared clonotypes between healthy human individuals. The V end was cut by 4 bases, the J end by 5 bases, with 12 bases between. Germline CDR1 SQVTM, CDR2 ANQGSEA. The CDR3 consists of 13 residues. What was sequenced was naive CD4+ T cells from PBMCs. As to subset: CD45RA+ positively selected. This chain connects TRBV29-1 to TRBJ1-5; the D is unclear. This TCR derives from a man between 18 and 35 years old in good health. Some clones in this sample may be carry-over from other donors' samples. The CDR3 loop reads CSVGFQAYQPQHF. CDR3 DNA sequence: TGCAGCGTTGGCTTCCAGGCCTATCAGCCCCAGCATTTT.